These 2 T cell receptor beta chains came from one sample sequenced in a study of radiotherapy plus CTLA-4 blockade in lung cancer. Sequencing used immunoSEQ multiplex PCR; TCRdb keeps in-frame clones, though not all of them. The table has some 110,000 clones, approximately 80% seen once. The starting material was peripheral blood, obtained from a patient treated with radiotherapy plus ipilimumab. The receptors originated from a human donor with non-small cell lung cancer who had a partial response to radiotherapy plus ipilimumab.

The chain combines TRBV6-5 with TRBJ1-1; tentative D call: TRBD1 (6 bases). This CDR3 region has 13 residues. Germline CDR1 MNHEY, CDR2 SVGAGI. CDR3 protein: CASKGVGGSEAFF. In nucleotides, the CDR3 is TGTGCGTCGAAGGGGGTTGGGGGATCTGAAGCTTTCTTT.

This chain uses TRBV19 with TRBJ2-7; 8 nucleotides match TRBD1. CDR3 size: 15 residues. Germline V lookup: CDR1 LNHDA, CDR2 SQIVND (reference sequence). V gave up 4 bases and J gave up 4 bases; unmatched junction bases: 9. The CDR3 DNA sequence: TGTGCCAGTAGTAGATGGACAGGGATGAATTACGAGCAGTACTTC. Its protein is CASSRWTGMNYEQYF.